This TCR beta chain was retrieved from a study of blood T cell repertoires in COVID-19. On the study more broadly: The samples span acute and convalescent COVID-19 from the United States, Italy and Spain. T cells, B-cell-depleted T cells, or PBMCs supplied cDNA or gDNA.

Original processing notes: Amplification from reference gene primers served as the basis for estimated nucleated cell counts. Sequencing was performed with immunoSEQ multiplex PCR; in TCRdb, only in-frame clones are kept and a portion is missing. V and J calls and clone size are those listed in that table; D and trimming were worked out from the DNA. The repertoire includes approximately 99,000 clones, about three quarters of them detected once, and about 2% sits in the top ten. Germline V gene lookup returns CDR1 SEHNR and CDR2 FQNEAQ (reference sequence). CDR3 length: 12 residues. Trimming removed 5 bases from V and 11 bases from J, with 10 bases in between.

Sequencing used peripheral blood. V usage is TRBV7-9 and J usage is TRBJ2-6, with D possibly being TRBD2 (5 bases). This TCR derives from a woman aged 40 to 55 with acute or convalescent COVID-19. The CDR3 loop is CASSAYGDVLTF. CDR3 in DNA: TGTGCCAGCAGCGCATACGGGGACGTCCTGACTTTC.